The text below deals with one T cell receptor (beta chain). From the 5' RACE reads, TCRdb called clonotypes with MiXCR, one entry per CDR3 protein. The table lists fewer than 250,000 distinct CDR3 sequences, around 7% of them singletons. Per the germline V gene, CDR1 is KGHDR and CDR2 is SFDVKD. The V gene end was trimmed by 9 bases and the J gene end by 0 bases; junction bases not matched to a gene: 12. CDR3 length equals 17 residues. The data belong to a study of identical twins. These data are also associated with another study on yellow fever vaccine responses in identical twins.

Sequenced material: memory (CD45RO+) T cells sorted from blood. The chain combines TRBV24-1 with TRBJ1-4; 7 positions agree with TRBD1. The receptor was isolated from a woman aged 18-35 years in good health. The CDR3 protein is CATPREVTGATNEKLFF. CDR3 in DNA: TGTGCCACCCCCAGGGAAGTAACAGGGGCAACTAATGAAAAACTGTTTTTT.